Below are 5 T cell receptor beta chains sequenced from a single sample in a study of Ad26.COV2.S vaccination and SARS-CoV-2 variants. The assay was immunoSEQ multiplex PCR, and TCRdb's table has in-frame clones only and misses some. The sample carries over 110,000 clones, about nine tenths recorded once. The input for sequencing was peripheral blood, taken after recovery from COVID-19. These receptors all come from a human donor who had recovered from COVID-19.

The rearrangement joins TRBV11-2 to TRBJ2-5; perhaps TRBD1 as D (6 bases). Per germline, CDR1 SGHAT and CDR2 FQNNGV. CDR3 length equals 14 residues. Trimming shortened V by 5 bases and J by 2 bases, and 12 bases separated the two germline ends. The CDR3 region is CASSPLRGQETQYF. The CDR3 DNA is TGTGCCAGCAGCCCACTTAGGGGGCAAGAGACCCAGTACTTC.

The V and J genes are TRBV27 and TRBJ1-1; no definite D call. V was cut by 4 bases and J by 6 bases, with 6 bases left in between. CDR1 and CDR2 from the germline V gene are MNHEY and SMNVEV (reference sequence). CDR3 length: 11 residues. CDR3 sequence: CASSSRSEAFF. The CDR3, as DNA: TGTGCCAGCAGTTCGCGGTCTGAAGCTTTCTTT.

The chain employs TRBV27 and TRBJ2-7; 8 bases line up with TRBD2. Looked up from germline, CDR1 is MNHEY and CDR2 is SMNVEV (reference sequence). This CDR3 region has 14 residues. V was pared by 6 bases and J by 3 bases, with 7 bases of the junction left unmatched. This CDR3 is CASSMGTRSYEQYF. The CDR3 bases are TGTGCCAGCAGCATGGGGACTAGAAGCTACGAGCAGTACTTC.

This chain connects TRBV7-8 to TRBJ2-7, with D perhaps TRBD1 (6 bases). Between the trimmed V and J ends, which lost 1 base and 4 bases, there was a span of 14 bases. The CDR3 extends over 15 amino acids. The germline gives CDR1 SGHVS, CDR2 FQNEAQ. The CDR3 DNA follows: TGTGCCAGCAGCTTAGTTTTGGGGGCGAGATACGAGCAGTACTTC. Translation: CASSLVLGARYEQYF. The whole variable domain, remainder taken from reference TRBV7-8 and TRBJ2-7, is GAGVSQSPRYKVAKRGQDVALRCDPISGHVSLFWYQQALGQGPEFLTYFQNEAQLDKSGLPSDRFFAERPEGSVSTLKIQRTQQEDSAVYLCASSLVLGARYEQYFGPGTRLTVT.

DNA of the CDR3: TGTGCCAGCAGCCAAGAGGCGGCACGAGAAGCTTTCTTT. This translates into CASSQEAAREAFF. V gene TRBV3-1 (or the pseudogene TRBV3-2) combines with J gene TRBJ1-1; D unresolved. Germline V CDR1 and CDR2: LGHDT, YNNKEL (reference sequence). V was trimmed by 0 bases and J by 8 bases, leaving 10 bases between them. The CDR3 contains 13 residues.